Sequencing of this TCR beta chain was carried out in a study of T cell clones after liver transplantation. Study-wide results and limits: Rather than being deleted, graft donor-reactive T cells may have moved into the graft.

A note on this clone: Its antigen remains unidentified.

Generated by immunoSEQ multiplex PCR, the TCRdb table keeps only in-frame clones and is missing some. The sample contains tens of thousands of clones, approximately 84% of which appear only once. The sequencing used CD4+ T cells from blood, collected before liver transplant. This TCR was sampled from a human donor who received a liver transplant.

CDR3 sequence: CATSGQGIESNYGYTF. The CDR3 DNA follows: TGTGCCACCTCGGGACAGGGTATAGAGTCGAACTATGGCTACACCTTC. This sequence joins TRBV10-3 and TRBJ1-2; TRBD1 matches 9 bases. CDR3 length equals 16 residues. Germline CDR1 and CDR2: ENHRY and SYGVKD. The junction had 14 bases not matched to a gene; V was cut back by 10 bases and J by 2 bases.